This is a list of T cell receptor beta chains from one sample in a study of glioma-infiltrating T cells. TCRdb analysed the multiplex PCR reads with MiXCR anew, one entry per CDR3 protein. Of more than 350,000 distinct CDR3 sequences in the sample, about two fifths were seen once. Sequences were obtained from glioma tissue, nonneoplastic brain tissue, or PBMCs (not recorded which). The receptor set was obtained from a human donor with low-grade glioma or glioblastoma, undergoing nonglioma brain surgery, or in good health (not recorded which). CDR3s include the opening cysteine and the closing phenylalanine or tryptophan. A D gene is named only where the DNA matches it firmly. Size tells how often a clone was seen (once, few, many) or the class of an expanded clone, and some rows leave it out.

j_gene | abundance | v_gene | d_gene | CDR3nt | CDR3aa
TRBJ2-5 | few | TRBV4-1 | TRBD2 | TGCGCCAGCAGCCGTCGGGAGGACTATGGGACCCAGTACTTC | CASSRREDYGTQYF
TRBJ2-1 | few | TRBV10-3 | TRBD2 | TGTGCCAGCAATCTAGCGGGAGGGGGTGAGCAGTTCTTC | CASNLAGGGEQFF
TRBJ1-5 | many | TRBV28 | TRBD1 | TGTGCCAGCAGTTTTAGGGACAGGGTGGGTCAGCCCCAGCATTTT | CASSFRDRVGQPQHF
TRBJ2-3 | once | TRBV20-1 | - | TGCAGTGCTAGAGACCCACTAAGCCGAGAGGCGACAGATACGCAGTATTTT | CSARDPLSREATDTQYF
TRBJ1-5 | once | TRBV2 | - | TGTGCCAGCAGCCACCAGGGTCAGGGACTGGGAAGCAATCAGCCCCAGCATTTT | CASSHQGQGLGSNQPQHF
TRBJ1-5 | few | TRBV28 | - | TGTGCCAGCAACGACCAGTGGGGGAATCAGCCCCAGCATTTT | CASNDQWGNQPQHF
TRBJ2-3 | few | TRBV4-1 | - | TGCGCCAGCAGCCAGTTGGCGTTGGGAGATACGCAGTATTTT | CASSQLALGDTQYF
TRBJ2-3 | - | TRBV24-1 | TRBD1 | TGTGCCACCAGAGAAACAGGGGAAACAGATACGCAGTATTTT | CATRETGETDTQYF
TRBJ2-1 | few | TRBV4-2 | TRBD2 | TGTGCCAGCTCTAGCGGGATATACAATGAGCAGTTCTTC | CASSSGIYNEQFF
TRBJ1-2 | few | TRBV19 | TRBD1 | TGTGCCAGTAGTATGGGCGGACAGGGGGCTTATGGCTACACCTTC | CASSMGGQGAYGYTF
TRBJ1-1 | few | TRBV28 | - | TGTGCCAGCAGGGTGTCCGCCTGGTCGAACACTGAAGCTTTCTTT | CASRVSAWSNTEAFF
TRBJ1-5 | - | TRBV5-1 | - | TGCGCCAGCAGCTTGGGTGCGTATAGCAATCAGCCCCAGCATTTT | CASSLGAYSNQPQHF
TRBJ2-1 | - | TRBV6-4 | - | TGTGCCAGCAGTGAGTCTGCGGGCTACAATGAGCAGTTCTTC | CASSESAGYNEQFF
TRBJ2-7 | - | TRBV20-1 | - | TGCAGTGCTTCCAGGGATCGCTACGAGCAGTACTTC | CSASRDRYEQYF
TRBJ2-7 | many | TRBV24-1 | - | TGTGCCACCAGTGATTGTACGGGAGCGCCTATCTACGAGCAGTACTTC | CATSDCTGAPIYEQYF
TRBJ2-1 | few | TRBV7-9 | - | TGTGCCAGCAGCTCGAATACCTCTCGCGCGAGCTCCTACAATGAGCAGTTCTTC | CASSSNTSRASSYNEQFF
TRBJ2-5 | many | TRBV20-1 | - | TGCAGTGCTAGCGGTCCGGGTTCGGGTTCCCAAGAGACCCAGTACTTC | CSASGPGSGSQETQYF
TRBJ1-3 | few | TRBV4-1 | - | TGCGCCAGCAGCCAAAGGGCCCCGTACTCTGGAAACACCATATATTTT | CASSQRAPYSGNTIYF
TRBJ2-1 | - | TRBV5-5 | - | TGTGCCAGCAGCTCCAGGGGCCCCGATGAGCAGTTCTTC | CASSSRGPDEQFF
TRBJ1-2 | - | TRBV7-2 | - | TGTGCCAGCAGCTTAGACAGTAGCTATGGCTACACCTTC | CASSLDSSYGYTF
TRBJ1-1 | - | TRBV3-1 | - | TGTGCCAGCAGCGTAGCTGGTATAGGGGCGATCACTGAAGCTTTCTTT | CASSVAGIGAITEAFF
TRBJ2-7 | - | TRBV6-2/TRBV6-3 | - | TGTGCCAGCAGTTACTCGGCGGATTACTACGAGCAGTACTTC | CASSYSADYYEQYF
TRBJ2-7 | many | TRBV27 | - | TGTGCCAGCAGGGGCATCCAGTCCTACGAGCAGTACTTC | CASRGIQSYEQYF
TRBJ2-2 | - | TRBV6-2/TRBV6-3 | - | TGTGCCAGCAGGTTACGCACCTGGGAGCTGTTTTTT | CASRLRTWELFF
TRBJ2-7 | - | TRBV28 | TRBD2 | TGTGCCAGCAGTTTACCCGGGCTAGCGGTCTTTTCCTACGAGCAGTACTTC | CASSLPGLAVFSYEQYF
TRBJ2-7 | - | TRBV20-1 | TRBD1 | TGCAGTGCTAGAGGTTCCTGGGGGACAGAGAACTCCTACGAGCAGTACTTC | CSARGSWGTENSYEQYF
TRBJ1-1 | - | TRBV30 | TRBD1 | TGTGCCTCCTCCCGGACAGGGGGCCCGAACACTGAAGCTTTCTTT | CASSRTGGPNTEAFF
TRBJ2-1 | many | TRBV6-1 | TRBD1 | TGTGCCAGCAGACCGGGACAGGGTGGGAATGAGCAGTTCTTC | CASRPGQGGNEQFF
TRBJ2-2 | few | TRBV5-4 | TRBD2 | TGTGCCAGCAGCACTAAGCGGGAATCCACCGGGGAGCTGTTTTTT | CASSTKRESTGELFF
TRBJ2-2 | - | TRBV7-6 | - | TGTGCCAGCACCGCGGGGACACCGAGGGGCACCGGGGAGCTGTTTTTT | CASTAGTPRGTGELFF
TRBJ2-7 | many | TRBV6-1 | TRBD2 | TGTGCCAGCAGTCCCGGACTAGCATTCTACGAGCAGTACTTC | CASSPGLAFYEQYF
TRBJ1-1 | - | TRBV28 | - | TGTGCCAGCAGTCCTCAGACGGGGCGGGCTTTCTTT | CASSPQTGRAFF